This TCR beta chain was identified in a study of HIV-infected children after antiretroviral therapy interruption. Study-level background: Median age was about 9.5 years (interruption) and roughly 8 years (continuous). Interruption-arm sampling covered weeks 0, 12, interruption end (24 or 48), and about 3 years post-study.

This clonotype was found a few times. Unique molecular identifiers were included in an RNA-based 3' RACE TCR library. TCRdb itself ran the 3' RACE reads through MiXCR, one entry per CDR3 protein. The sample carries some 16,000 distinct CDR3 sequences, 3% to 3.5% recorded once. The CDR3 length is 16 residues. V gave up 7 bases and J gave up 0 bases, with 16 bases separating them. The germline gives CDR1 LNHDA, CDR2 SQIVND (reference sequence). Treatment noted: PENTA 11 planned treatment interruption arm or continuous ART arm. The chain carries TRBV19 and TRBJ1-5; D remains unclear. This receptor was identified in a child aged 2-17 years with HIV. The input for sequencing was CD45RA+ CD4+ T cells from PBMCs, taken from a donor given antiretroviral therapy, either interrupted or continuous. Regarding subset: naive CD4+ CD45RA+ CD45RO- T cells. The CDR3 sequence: CASTGRTAHSNQPQHF. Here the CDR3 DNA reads TGTGCCAGTACAGGAAGGACTGCTCATAGCAATCAGCCCCAGCATTTT.